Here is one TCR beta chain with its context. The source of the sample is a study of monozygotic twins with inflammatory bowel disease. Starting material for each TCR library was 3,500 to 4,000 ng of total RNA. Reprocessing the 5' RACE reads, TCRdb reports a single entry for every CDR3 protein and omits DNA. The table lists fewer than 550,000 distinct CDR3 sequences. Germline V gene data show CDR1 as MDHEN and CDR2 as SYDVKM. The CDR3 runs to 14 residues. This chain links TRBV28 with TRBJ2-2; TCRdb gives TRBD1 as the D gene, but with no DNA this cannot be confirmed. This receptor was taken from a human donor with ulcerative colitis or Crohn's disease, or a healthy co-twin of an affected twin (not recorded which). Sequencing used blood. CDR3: CASEGVVVTGELFF.